The 3 T cell receptor beta chains below all came from one sample that was sequenced in a study of blood T cell repertoires in COVID-19. The assay was immunoSEQ multiplex PCR, and TCRdb's table has in-frame clones only and misses some. The data hold about 300,000 clones, with around 87% observed a single time. The sample was peripheral blood. Every receptor here comes from a woman in her 40s who had recovered from COVID-19.

V and J are TRBV5-4 and TRBJ2-5, with 9 bases fitting TRBD1. The CDR3 sequence is 14 residues long. V dropped 3 bases and J dropped 5; count of bases not matched to a gene: 5. Germline CDR1 reads SGHNT; CDR2 reads YYREEE (reference sequence). Here the CDR3 DNA reads TGTGCCAGCAGCTCGACAGGGGGGGTGGAGACCCAGTACTTC. Translated: CASSSTGGVETQYF.

The J gene is TRBJ2-7, the V gene TRBV7-9; no clear D. V dropped 4 bases and J dropped 12 bases, with 16 bases sitting between them. The CDR3 loop spans 12 amino acids. Per germline, CDR1 SEHNR and CDR2 FQNEAQ (reference sequence). The CDR3 spells CASSYTDNRRYF. CDR3 nucleotides: TGTGCCAGCAGCTACACGGATAATCGGAGGTACTTC.

The V gene is TRBV5-5, the J gene TRBJ2-1; the D gene is possibly TRBD1 (5 bases). The CDR3 spans 14 residues. Between the trimmed V and J ends, which lost 4 bases and 8 bases, there was a span of 16 bases. The germline V gene encodes CDR1 SGHKS and CDR2 YYEKEE (reference sequence). The CDR3 here is CASSKVPLQDEQFF. The DNA of the CDR3 is TGTGCCAGCAGCAAGGTACCGTTACAGGATGAGCAGTTCTTC.